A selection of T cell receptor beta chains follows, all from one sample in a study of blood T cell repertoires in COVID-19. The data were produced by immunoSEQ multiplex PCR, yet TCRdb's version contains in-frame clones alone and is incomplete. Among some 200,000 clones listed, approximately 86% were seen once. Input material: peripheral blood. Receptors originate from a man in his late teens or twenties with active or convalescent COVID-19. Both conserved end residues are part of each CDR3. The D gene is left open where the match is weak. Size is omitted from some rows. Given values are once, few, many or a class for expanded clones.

cdr3_nt: TGTGCCAGCAGTTCAAGCGGGAGGTACTCCTACGAGCAGTACTTC; cdr3_aa: CASSSSGRYSYEQYF; clone_size: once; v_call: TRBV7-9; cdr3_length: 15; d_call: TRBD2; j_call: TRBJ2-7
cdr3_nt: TGTGCCTGGAGTCTCCCCGGGACTCTCTACGAGCAGTACTTC; cdr3_aa: CAWSLPGTLYEQYF; clone_size: NA; v_call: TRBV30; cdr3_length: 14; d_call: NA; j_call: TRBJ2-7
cdr3_nt: TGTGCCTGGAGTGTACGGGGGATTATGAACACTGAAGCTTTCTTT; cdr3_aa: CAWSVRGIMNTEAFF; clone_size: NA; v_call: TRBV30; cdr3_length: 15; d_call: NA; j_call: TRBJ1-1
cdr3_nt: TGTGCCAGCAGTTATACGACAGGGCATAATTCACCCCTCCACTTT; cdr3_aa: CASSYTTGHNSPLHF; clone_size: NA; v_call: TRBV6-5; cdr3_length: 15; d_call: TRBD1; j_call: TRBJ1-6
cdr3_nt: TGTGCCAGCAGCCGGTTAGATTCACCCCTCCACTTT; cdr3_aa: CASSRLDSPLHF; clone_size: NA; v_call: TRBV14; cdr3_length: 12; d_call: NA; j_call: TRBJ1-6
cdr3_nt: TGTGCCAGCAGCTTAGTGACAGGTCGGGCCGAGCAGTACTTC; cdr3_aa: CASSLVTGRAEQYF; clone_size: NA; v_call: TRBV11-1; cdr3_length: 14; d_call: NA; j_call: TRBJ2-7
cdr3_nt: TGTGCTAGCAGCCCCGGGGAACTAGCGGGTGAGCAGTTCTTC; cdr3_aa: CASSPGELAGEQFF; clone_size: NA; v_call: TRBV7-7; cdr3_length: 14; d_call: TRBD2; j_call: TRBJ2-1
cdr3_nt: TGCGCCAGCGGACCGGGACAGGGGGCGATTCAGCCCCAGCATTTT; cdr3_aa: CASGPGQGAIQPQHF; clone_size: NA; v_call: TRBV10-2; cdr3_length: 15; d_call: TRBD1; j_call: TRBJ1-5
cdr3_nt: TGTGCCAGCAGCCACAGGGGGCTACATGAAGCTTTCTTT; cdr3_aa: CASSHRGLHEAFF; clone_size: NA; v_call: TRBV6-6; cdr3_length: 13; d_call: TRBD1; j_call: TRBJ1-1
cdr3_nt: TGTGCCTGGAGTGCGCATTGGGCAAGACAGGGGGCTAACTATGGCTACACCTTC; cdr3_aa: CAWSAHWARQGANYGYTF; clone_size: NA; v_call: TRBV30; cdr3_length: 18; d_call: TRBD1; j_call: TRBJ1-2
cdr3_nt: TGTGCCAGCAGTGGGCCCCCTTTGGTTGAGCAGTTCTTC; cdr3_aa: CASSGPPLVEQFF; clone_size: NA; v_call: TRBV6-6; cdr3_length: 13; d_call: NA; j_call: TRBJ2-1
cdr3_nt: TGTGCCAGCAGTCTCCAGGGGGCAACTAATGAAAAACTGTTTTTT; cdr3_aa: CASSLQGATNEKLFF; clone_size: NA; v_call: TRBV27; cdr3_length: 15; d_call: TRBD1; j_call: TRBJ1-4
cdr3_nt: TGTGCCAGCAGTTACCTTAACACAGATACGCAGTATTTT; cdr3_aa: CASSYLNTDTQYF; clone_size: NA; v_call: TRBV6-5; cdr3_length: 13; d_call: NA; j_call: TRBJ2-3
cdr3_nt: TGTGCCAGCAGCTTAGCGACCGGGTTCACAGATACGCAGTATTTT; cdr3_aa: CASSLATGFTDTQYF; clone_size: NA; v_call: TRBV7-9; cdr3_length: 15; d_call: NA; j_call: TRBJ2-3
cdr3_nt: TGTGCCAGCAGGTCGGGGAACCAGAACACTGAAGCTTTCTTT; cdr3_aa: CASRSGNQNTEAFF; clone_size: NA; v_call: TRBV6-5; cdr3_length: 14; d_call: NA; j_call: TRBJ1-1
cdr3_nt: TGTGCCTGGAGTGTTGGGGGGTCCCTCTACGAGCAGTACTTC; cdr3_aa: CAWSVGGSLYEQYF; clone_size: NA; v_call: TRBV30; cdr3_length: 14; d_call: NA; j_call: TRBJ2-7
cdr3_nt: TGTGCCAGCAGCGTAGCTGGGATAGCGGGCGAGGCCTACGAGCAGTACTTC; cdr3_aa: CASSVAGIAGEAYEQYF; clone_size: few; v_call: TRBV9; cdr3_length: 17; d_call: TRBD2; j_call: TRBJ2-7
cdr3_nt: TGTGCCTGGAGGGGGAGCTACGAGCAGTACTTC; cdr3_aa: CAWRGSYEQYF; clone_size: NA; v_call: TRBV30; cdr3_length: 11; d_call: NA; j_call: TRBJ2-7
cdr3_nt: TGTGCCAGCAGTCCTCGGACAGGGGGCAATCAGCCCCAGCATTTT; cdr3_aa: CASSPRTGGNQPQHF; clone_size: NA; v_call: TRBV27; cdr3_length: 15; d_call: TRBD1; j_call: TRBJ1-5
cdr3_nt: TGTGCCAGCAGTTTATCGGGACAGGGAGTTACTAATGAAAAACTGTTTTTT; cdr3_aa: CASSLSGQGVTNEKLFF; clone_size: NA; v_call: TRBV2; cdr3_length: 17; d_call: TRBD1; j_call: TRBJ1-4
cdr3_nt: TGTGCCACCGAACAGGAGACCTACACTGAAGCTTTCTTT; cdr3_aa: CATEQETYTEAFF; clone_size: NA; v_call: TRBV2; cdr3_length: 13; d_call: NA; j_call: TRBJ1-1
cdr3_nt: TGTGCCTGGAGTGGTACGGGGGGCCGGCAGCCCCAGCATTTT; cdr3_aa: CAWSGTGGRQPQHF; clone_size: NA; v_call: TRBV30; cdr3_length: 14; d_call: NA; j_call: TRBJ1-5
cdr3_nt: TGTGCCAGCAGCGTAGCGGGAGGGATGAACGAGCAGTACTTC; cdr3_aa: CASSVAGGMNEQYF; clone_size: NA; v_call: TRBV6-5; cdr3_length: 14; d_call: TRBD2; j_call: TRBJ2-7
cdr3_nt: TGTGCCAGCAGCTTGGACCCGACAGGGGGGAATGGCTACACCTTC; cdr3_aa: CASSLDPTGGNGYTF; clone_size: NA; v_call: TRBV5-4; cdr3_length: 15; d_call: TRBD1; j_call: TRBJ1-2